What follows are 17 T cell receptor beta chains derived from one specimen sequenced in a study of blood T cell repertoires in COVID-19. TCRdb's table, derived via immunoSEQ multiplex PCR, lists solely in-frame clones and lacks some. The table records 200,000 to 250,000 clones, approximately 81% of them present only once. Sequencing used peripheral blood. All receptors derive from a man between 50 and 59 years old who had recovered from COVID-19.

This clone was observed a few times. V gene TRBV29-1 combines with J gene TRBJ1-5, with 8 bases fitting TRBD1. With V trimmed by 6 bases and J by 3 bases, 4 bases remained unmatched. Germline-derived CDR1 and CDR2 are SQVTM and ANQGSEA. This CDR3 spans 13 amino acids. Written as DNA, the CDR3 is TGCAGCGTACGACAGGGGCTCAATCAGCCCCAGCATTTT. Protein: CSVRQGLNQPQHF. Full variable domain (remainder filled in from reference TRBV29-1 and TRBJ1-5): SAVISQKPSRDICQRGTSLTIQCQVDSQVTMMFWYRQQPGQSLTLIATANQGSEATYESGFVIDKFPISRPNLTFSTLTVSNMSPEDSSIYLCSVRQGLNQPQHFGDGTRLSIL.

The J gene is TRBJ1-2, the V gene TRBV5-5, with D unresolved. V dropped 1 base and J dropped 2 bases, with 9 bases sitting between them. The CDR3 has 14 residues. CDR1 SGHKS and CDR2 YYEKEE come from the germline V gene (reference sequence). The CDR3 nucleotides are TGTGCCAGCAGCTTGCTCGACAAGAACTATGGCTACACCTTC. This encodes CASSLLDKNYGYTF.

The CDR3 here is CASSMGQGAYNEQFF. CDR3 nucleotides: TGTGCCAGTAGTATGGGCCAGGGGGCCTACAATGAGCAGTTCTTC. The V and J genes are TRBV19 and TRBJ2-1, with 7 bases that match TRBD1. V dropped 3 bases and J dropped 2; count of bases not matched to a gene: 4. The CDR3 contains 15 residues. Germline CDR1 and CDR2: LNHDA and SQIVND (reference sequence).

The chain is built from TRBV10-3 and TRBJ1-1; 7 bases match TRBD1. This CDR3 has 14 residues. Germline lookup yields CDR1 ENHRY and CDR2 SYGVKD. V lost 6 bases, J lost 4 bases, and 8 bases stayed unmatched. In DNA form, the CDR3 reads TGTGCCATCAGGCAGTCGGGACAGCTCACTGAAGCTTTCTTT. Amino acid sequence: CAIRQSGQLTEAFF.

The chain recombines TRBV28 with TRBJ2-7; 13 bases match TRBD2. With 6 bases clipped from V and 6 bases from J, the junction kept 5 bases outside the gene matches. The CDR3 totals 14 residues. Germline-derived CDR1 and CDR2 are MDHEN and SYDVKM. The CDR3 sequence is CASSPLAGGSEQYF. CDR3 DNA: TGTGCCAGCAGCCCACTAGCGGGAGGGAGCGAGCAGTACTTC. Full variable domain (outside the CDR3, taken from reference TRBV28 and TRBJ2-7): DVKVTQSSRYLVKRTGEKVFLECVQDMDHENMFWYRQDPGLGLRLIYFSYDVKMKEKGDIPEGYSVSREKKERFSLILESASTNQTSMYLCASSPLAGGSEQYFGPGTRLTVT.

Only a few counts were recorded for this clone. V and J are TRBV29-1 and TRBJ2-5; maybe TRBD1 (6 bases). The CDR3 sequence is 14 residues long. Germline V gene data show CDR1 as SQVTM and CDR2 as ANQGSEA. V lost 5 bases, J lost 5 bases, and 18 bases lay in between. The CDR3 bases are TGCAGCGTTAATTCGGGCAGGGGCTGGGAGACCCAGTACTTC. Amino acids: CSVNSGRGWETQYF. Based on the CDR3 plus reference TRBV29-1 and TRBJ2-5, the full variable domain is SAVISQKPSRDICQRGTSLTIQCQVDSQVTMMFWYRQQPGQSLTLIATANQGSEATYESGFVIDKFPISRPNLTFSTLTVSNMSPEDSSIYLCSVNSGRGWETQYFGPGTRLLVL.

The gene calls are TRBV3-1 (or the pseudogene TRBV3-2) and TRBJ2-7; 7 bases agree with TRBD2. V lost 1 base to trimming and J lost 9 bases; unmatched junction nucleotides: 6. Germline V gene sequence: CDR1 LGHDT, CDR2 YNNKEL (reference sequence). The CDR3 contains 13 residues. The CDR3 bases are TGTGCCAGCAGCCAAGCGCGTACTAGCGTGCAGTACTTC. As protein: CASSQARTSVQYF.

The CDR3 DNA reads TGTGCCAGTAGTACCCCTAGGGGGGGTCGTAGCAATCAGCCCCAGCATTTT. This encodes CASSTPRGGRSNQPQHF. The chain is built from TRBV19 and TRBJ1-5; perhaps TRBD1 as D (6 bases). Germline values: CDR1 LNHDA, CDR2 SQIVND (reference sequence). The CDR3 is 17 residues long. Trimming left V 4 bases short and J 0 bases short, with 16 bases between.

The CDR3: CASSYVGTGAEAFF. The CDR3 nucleotides are TGTGCCAGCAGTTACGTCGGGACAGGGGCTGAAGCTTTCTTT. The chain uses TRBV6-5 and TRBJ1-1; 10 bases match TRBD1. This CDR3 contains 14 residues. The germline V gene has CDR1 MNHEY and CDR2 SVGAGI. The V gene end was trimmed by 2 bases and the J gene end by 6 bases; junction bases not matched to a gene: 3.

The gene calls are TRBV28 and TRBJ2-7; TRBD2 might be the D (6 bases). The CDR3 totals 14 residues. Germline CDR1 reads MDHEN; CDR2 reads SYDVKM. Trimming cost V 6 bases and J 3 bases, with 15 bases left between them. Here the CDR3 DNA reads TGTGCCAGCAGCCCAGCGGGCGCAGTCTACGAGCAGTACTTC. Translation: CASSPAGAVYEQYF.

The chain has TRBV10-3 and TRBJ2-1; 7 bases line up with TRBD2. This CDR3 region has 15 residues. V lost 3 bases and J lost 5; bases outside the gene matches: 7. Germline-derived CDR1 and CDR2 are ENHRY and SYGVKD. The chain's CDR3 is CAISDDRLAHNEQFF. CDR3 DNA sequence: TGTGCCATCAGTGATGACAGACTAGCACACAATGAGCAGTTCTTC.

This clone came up once. The V gene is TRBV28, the J gene TRBJ1-5; TRBD1 is a possible D gene (5 bases). CDR3 length: 14 amino acids. The germline V gene has CDR1 MDHEN and CDR2 SYDVKM. The CDR3 DNA follows: TGTGGTGTCGTTGGGGGGTATAGCAATCAGCCCCAGCATTTT. Translated: CGVVGGYSNQPQHF. Full variable domain (outside the CDR3, taken from reference TRBV28 and TRBJ1-5): DVKVTQSSRYLVKRTGEKVFLECVQDMDHENMFWYRQDPGLGLRLIYFSYDVKMKEKGDIPEGYSVSREKKERFSLILESASTNQTSMYLCGVVGGYSNQPQHFGDGTRLSIL.

Points on this clone: Other DNA sequences from this sample encode an identical CDR3 as well. The chain combines TRBV2 with TRBJ1-2; 7 nucleotides align to TRBD1. Germline V gene sequence: CDR1 SNHLY, CDR2 FYNNEI. Germline trimming cut 3 bases from V and 8 bases from J; bases unmatched to any gene: 9. The CDR3 sequence is 14 residues long. The CDR3 here is CASSEKGAGRGYTF. The CDR3 DNA sequence: TGTGCCAGCAGTGAGAAGGGGGCAGGTCGGGGCTACACCTTC. Full variable domain (missing parts from reference TRBV2 and TRBJ1-2): EPEVTQTPSHQVTQMGQEVILRCVPISNHLYFYWYRQILGQKVEFLVSFYNNEISEKSEIFDDQFSVERPDGSNFTLKIRSTKLEDSAMYFCASSEKGAGRGYTFGSGTRLTVV.

The V call is TRBV18, the J call TRBJ2-7; TRBD1 matches 9 bases. V trimming: 3 bases; J trimming: 6 bases; junction bases outside the gene matches: 6. Germline assignment: CDR1 KGHSH and CDR2 LQKENI. This CDR3 has 14 residues. The CDR3 bases are TGTGCCAGCTCACCCCGACAGGGGGAGGGCGAGCAGTACTTC. It translates to CASSPRQGEGEQYF.

The chain joins TRBV28 to TRBJ2-3, with 7 nucleotides matching TRBD1. Germline CDR1 MDHEN, CDR2 SYDVKM. The CDR3 has 15 residues. V lost 4 bases and J lost 1; bases outside the gene matches: 5. The CDR3 nucleotides read TGTGCCAGCAGTTCCCGGGACAGCCGCACAGATACGCAGTATTTT. This sequence encodes CASSSRDSRTDTQYF.

The chain is built from TRBV30 and TRBJ1-1, with 9 bases fitting TRBD1. This CDR3 spans 13 amino acids. V gave up 5 bases and J gave up 4 bases; unmatched junction bases: 5. CDR1 and CDR2 from the germline V gene are GTSNPN and SVGIG (reference sequence). CDR3 nucleotide sequence: TGTGCCTGGTGGGGACAGGGAGCCACTGAAGCTTTCTTT. It yields the protein CAWWGQGATEAFF.

V gene TRBV7-9 combines with J gene TRBJ1-1; 10 positions match TRBD1. The CDR3 length is 16 residues. V trimming: 10 bases; J trimming: 0 bases; junction bases outside the gene matches: 11. The germline V gene encodes CDR1 SEHNR and CDR2 FQNEAQ (reference sequence). CDR3 sequence (DNA): TGTGCCACCCAGCTCTGGGACAGGGGACTGAACACTGAAGCTTTCTTT. This codes for CATQLWDRGLNTEAFF.